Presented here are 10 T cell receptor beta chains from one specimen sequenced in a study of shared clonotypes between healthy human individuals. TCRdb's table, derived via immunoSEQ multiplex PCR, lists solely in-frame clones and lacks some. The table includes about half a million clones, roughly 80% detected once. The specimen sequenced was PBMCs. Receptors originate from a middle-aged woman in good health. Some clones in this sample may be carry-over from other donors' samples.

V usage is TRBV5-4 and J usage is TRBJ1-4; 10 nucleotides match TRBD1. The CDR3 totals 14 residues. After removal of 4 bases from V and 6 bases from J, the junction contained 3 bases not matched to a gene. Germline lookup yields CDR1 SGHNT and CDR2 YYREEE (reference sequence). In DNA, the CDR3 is TGTGCCAGCAGCAAAGGGACAGGGGATGAAAAACTGTTTTTT. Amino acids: CASSKGTGDEKLFF.

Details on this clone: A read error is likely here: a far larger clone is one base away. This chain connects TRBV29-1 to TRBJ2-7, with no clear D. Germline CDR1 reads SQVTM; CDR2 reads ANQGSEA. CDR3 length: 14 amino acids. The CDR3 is CSVRSVQKSYGQYF. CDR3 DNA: TGCAGCGTTCGATCGGTTCAGAAATCCTACGGGCAGTACTTC.

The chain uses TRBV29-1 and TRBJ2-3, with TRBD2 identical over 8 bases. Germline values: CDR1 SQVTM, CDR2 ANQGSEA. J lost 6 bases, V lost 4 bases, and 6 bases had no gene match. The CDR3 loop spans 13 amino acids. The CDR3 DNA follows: TGCAGCGTTGCAGGACTAGCACCCGATACGCAGTATTTT. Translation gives CSVAGLAPDTQYF.

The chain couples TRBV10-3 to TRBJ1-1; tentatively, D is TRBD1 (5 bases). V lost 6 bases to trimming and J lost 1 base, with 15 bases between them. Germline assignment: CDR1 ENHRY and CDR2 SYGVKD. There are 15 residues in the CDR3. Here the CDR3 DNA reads TGTGCCATCAGACTCTCCGGGACGCCGAACACTGAAGCTTTCTTT. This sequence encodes CAIRLSGTPNTEAFF.

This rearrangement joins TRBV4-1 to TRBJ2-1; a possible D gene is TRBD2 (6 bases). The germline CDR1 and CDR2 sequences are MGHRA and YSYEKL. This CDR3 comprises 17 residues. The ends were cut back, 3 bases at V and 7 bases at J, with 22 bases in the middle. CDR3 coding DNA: TGCGCCAGCAGCCAGACCCTGGGTCCCCGGCGGGAAAATGAGCAGTTCTTC. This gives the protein CASSQTLGPRRENEQFF.

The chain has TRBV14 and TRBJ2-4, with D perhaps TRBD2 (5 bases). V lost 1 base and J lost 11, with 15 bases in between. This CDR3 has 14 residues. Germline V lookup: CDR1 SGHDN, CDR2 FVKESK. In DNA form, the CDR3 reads TGTGCCAGCAGCCAAGCGGGCCTCCTAGCCGTTCAGTACTTC. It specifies CASSQAGLLAVQYF.

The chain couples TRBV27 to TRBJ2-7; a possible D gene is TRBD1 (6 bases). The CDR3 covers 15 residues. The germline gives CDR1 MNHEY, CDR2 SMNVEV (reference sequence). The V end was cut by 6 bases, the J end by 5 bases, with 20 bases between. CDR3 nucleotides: TGTGCCAGCAGCCATAGGACAGCCGTCGTCGACGAGCAGTACTTC. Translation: CASSHRTAVVDEQYF.

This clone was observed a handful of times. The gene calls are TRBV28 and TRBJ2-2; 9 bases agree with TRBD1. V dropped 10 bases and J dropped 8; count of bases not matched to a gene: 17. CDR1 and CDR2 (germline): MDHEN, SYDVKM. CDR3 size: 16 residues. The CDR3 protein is CATRPPGTGMLGELFF. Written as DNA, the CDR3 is TGTGCCACCAGACCTCCCGGGACAGGGATGCTGGGGGAGCTGTTTTTT.

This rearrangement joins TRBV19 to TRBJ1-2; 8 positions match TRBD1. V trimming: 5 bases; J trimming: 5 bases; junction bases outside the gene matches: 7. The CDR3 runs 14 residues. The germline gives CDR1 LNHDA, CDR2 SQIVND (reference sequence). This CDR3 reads CASSPRDRRYGYTF. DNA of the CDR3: TGTGCCAGTAGTCCTCGGGACAGGCGATATGGCTACACCTTC.

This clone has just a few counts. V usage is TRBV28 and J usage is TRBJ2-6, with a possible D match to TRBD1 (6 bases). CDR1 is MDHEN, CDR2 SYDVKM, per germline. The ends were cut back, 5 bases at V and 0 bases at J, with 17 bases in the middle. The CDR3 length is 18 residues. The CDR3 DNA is TGTGCCAGCAGTCCCATACAGGGCGCAAGCTCTGGGGCCAACGTCCTGACTTTC. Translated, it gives CASSPIQGASSGANVLTF.